This is a list of T cell receptor beta chains from one sample in a study of identical twins. TCRdb re-derived calls from the 5' RACE reads in MiXCR, one entry per CDR3 protein. The repertoire consists of approximately 500,000 distinct CDR3 sequences, with roughly 15% occurring once and the leading ten covering roughly 0.43%. These data were also filed under a second study, of yellow fever vaccine responses in identical twins.

Sequencing was performed on CD4+ T cells sorted from blood. Receptor source: a young woman in good health. Both conserved end residues are part of each CDR3. D genes are given only for firm matches. Clone size appears in some rows only: once, few, many, or a class for an expanded clone.

J gene: TRBJ2-3; V gene: TRBV29-1; D gene: NA; CDR3 length: 11; clone size: NA; CDR3 protein: CSVGTTDTQYF; CDR3 DNA: TGCAGCGTAGGAACCACAGATACGCAGTATTTT
J gene: TRBJ2-3; V gene: TRBV5-1; D gene: NA; CDR3 length: 14; clone size: NA; CDR3 protein: CASSLIVTSDTQYF; CDR3 DNA: TGCGCCAGCAGCTTGATCGTTACTTCCGATACGCAGTATTTT
J gene: TRBJ2-5; V gene: TRBV20-1; D gene: NA; CDR3 length: 15; clone size: few; CDR3 protein: CSARDFSAFEETQYF; CDR3 DNA: TGCAGTGCTAGAGATTTTTCGGCCTTTGAAGAGACCCAGTACTTC
J gene: TRBJ2-6; V gene: TRBV20-1; D gene: NA; CDR3 length: 16; clone size: few; CDR3 protein: CSARTALHSGANVLTF; CDR3 DNA: TGCAGTGCTAGGACCGCCCTGCACTCTGGGGCCAACGTCCTGACTTTC
J gene: TRBJ2-5; V gene: TRBV12-3/TRBV12-4; D gene: TRBD2; CDR3 length: 20; clone size: NA; CDR3 protein: CASNLKVFGGGTSPPQTQYF; CDR3 DNA: TGTGCCAGCAACCTAAAGGTCTTTGGCGGGGGAACGAGCCCCCCGCAGACCCAGTACTTC
J gene: TRBJ2-7; V gene: TRBV20-1; D gene: NA; CDR3 length: 11; clone size: few; CDR3 protein: CSASYKDEQYF; CDR3 DNA: TGCAGTGCTAGCTATAAGGACGAGCAGTACTTC
J gene: TRBJ2-5; V gene: TRBV6-2/TRBV6-3; D gene: NA; CDR3 length: 16; clone size: many; CDR3 protein: CASSYSRGEIQETQYF; CDR3 DNA: TGTGCCAGCAGTTACTCTAGGGGTGAGATACAAGAGACCCAGTACTTC
J gene: TRBJ1-3; V gene: TRBV5-1; D gene: TRBD1; CDR3 length: 17; clone size: many; CDR3 protein: CASSLASDRRSGNTIYF; CDR3 DNA: TGCGCCAGCAGCTTGGCCTCGGACAGGAGGTCTGGAAACACCATATATTTT
J gene: TRBJ2-5; V gene: TRBV5-1; D gene: NA; CDR3 length: 14; clone size: NA; CDR3 protein: CASSPRTDQETQYF; CDR3 DNA: TGCGCCAGCAGCCCCCGGACAGACCAAGAGACCCAGTACTTC
J gene: TRBJ2-5; V gene: TRBV7-2; D gene: TRBD1; CDR3 length: 16; clone size: few; CDR3 protein: CASSFAGTGGVGTQYF; CDR3 DNA: TGTGCCAGCAGCTTTGCCGGGACAGGGGGCGTTGGGACCCAGTACTTC
J gene: TRBJ1-5; V gene: TRBV3-1; D gene: NA; CDR3 length: 14; clone size: many; CDR3 protein: CASSQVGLGSPQHF; CDR3 DNA: TGTGCCAGCAGCCAAGTAGGTTTGGGATCCCCCCAGCATTTT
J gene: TRBJ2-1; V gene: TRBV7-9; D gene: NA; CDR3 length: 12; clone size: few; CDR3 protein: CASSPVYNEQFF; CDR3 DNA: TGTGCCAGCAGCCCCGTCTACAATGAGCAGTTCTTC
J gene: TRBJ2-1; V gene: TRBV6-1; D gene: TRBD1; CDR3 length: 14; clone size: NA; CDR3 protein: CASSPETGRNEQFF; CDR3 DNA: TGTGCCAGCAGTCCTGAGACAGGGAGAAATGAGCAGTTCTTC
J gene: TRBJ1-1; V gene: TRBV20-1; D gene: NA; CDR3 length: 14; clone size: few; CDR3 protein: CSAPGGTFNTEAFF; CDR3 DNA: TGCAGTGCCCCTGGGGGCACCTTTAACACTGAAGCTTTCTTT
J gene: TRBJ2-7; V gene: TRBV29-1; D gene: TRBD2; CDR3 length: 12; clone size: many; CDR3 protein: CSAGVAGVEQYF; CDR3 DNA: TGCAGCGCTGGTGTAGCGGGAGTCGAGCAGTACTTC
J gene: TRBJ2-5; V gene: TRBV11-2; D gene: NA; CDR3 length: 14; clone size: NA; CDR3 protein: CASSFLVGQETQYF; CDR3 DNA: TGTGCCAGCAGCTTCCTGGTGGGACAAGAGACCCAGTACTTC
J gene: TRBJ2-1; V gene: TRBV27; D gene: NA; CDR3 length: 14; clone size: NA; CDR3 protein: CASSFVAGMVEQFF; CDR3 DNA: TGTGCCAGCAGTTTCGTGGCAGGAATGGTTGAGCAGTTCTTC
J gene: TRBJ2-7; V gene: TRBV20-1; D gene: NA; CDR3 length: 10; clone size: many; CDR3 protein: CSALSYEQYF; CDR3 DNA: TGCAGTGCCCTCTCCTACGAGCAGTACTTC
J gene: TRBJ1-2; V gene: TRBV7-8; D gene: TRBD1; CDR3 length: 15; clone size: NA; CDR3 protein: CASSLEWDSSYGYTF; CDR3 DNA: TGTGCCAGCAGCTTAGAATGGGACAGCTCCTATGGCTACACCTTC
J gene: TRBJ2-5; V gene: TRBV20-1; D gene: TRBD1; CDR3 length: 15; clone size: NA; CDR3 protein: CSAILPRTGEETQYF; CDR3 DNA: TGCAGTGCTATCCTCCCTCGGACAGGGGAAGAGACCCAGTACTTC
J gene: TRBJ2-1; V gene: TRBV2; D gene: TRBD2; CDR3 length: 14; clone size: few; CDR3 protein: CATQGTSGYNEQFF; CDR3 DNA: TGTGCCACCCAGGGGACTAGTGGATACAATGAGCAGTTCTTC
J gene: TRBJ2-5; V gene: TRBV28; D gene: NA; CDR3 length: 15; clone size: NA; CDR3 protein: CASSLSDLAVETQYF; CDR3 DNA: TGTGCCAGCAGTTTAAGTGATCTAGCCGTGGAGACCCAGTACTTC
J gene: TRBJ2-5; V gene: TRBV25-1; D gene: NA; CDR3 length: 16; clone size: NA; CDR3 protein: CASSELGRDLQETQYF; CDR3 DNA: TGTGCCAGCAGTGAATTGGGCCGGGACCTACAAGAGACCCAGTACTTC
J gene: TRBJ2-1; V gene: TRBV6-1; D gene: TRBD2; CDR3 length: 15; clone size: NA; CDR3 protein: CASSRGASGDNEQFF; CDR3 DNA: TGTGCCAGCTCCCGTGGGGCTAGCGGGGACAATGAGCAGTTCTTC
J gene: TRBJ1-2; V gene: TRBV27; D gene: TRBD1; CDR3 length: 17; clone size: NA; CDR3 protein: CASSLKPSTGMNYGYTF; CDR3 DNA: TGTGCCAGCAGTTTAAAGCCGTCGACAGGGATGAACTATGGCTACACCTTC